The clone carrying this T cell receptor (beta chain) was observed at least ten times. What it recognizes is unknown. TCRdb re-called the RT-PCR reads with MiXCR, one entry per CDR3 protein. The sample holds a few hundred thousand distinct CDR3 sequences, approximately 11% seen once. The CDR3 runs 12 residues. The V gene lost 10 bases and the J gene lost 6 bases, with 15 bases spanning the gap. This record belongs to a study of response to subunit inactivated influenza vaccine. Study observations and caveats: Seasonal influenza vaccination, on each occasion, was suggested by the authors to recruit few new T cells.

V gene TRBV12-3 or TRBV12-4 combines with J gene TRBJ1-2; D uncertain. The sequence derives from a man in his fifties or sixties who received an inactivated influenza vaccine. Sequenced material: PBMCs from blood, taken around seven weeks after vaccination. The CDR3 nucleotides read TGTGCCACCGAGGACCCTTGGAATGGCTACACCTTC. Protein product: CATEDPWNGYTF.